This T cell receptor beta chain was found in a study of cytotoxic CD8 clonotypes in ibrutinib-treated CLL. Study overall: Among patients, some 25 responded partially and 2 completely; 14 then stayed remitted and around 12 progressed after median 68 months. Regarding the study as a whole: Public clonotypes were rare and shrank or held steady on treatment.

V lost 2 bases and J lost 4; bases outside the gene matches: 3. CDR1 and CDR2 (germline): MNHEY, SVGAGI. The CDR3 runs 15 residues. This clone was detected a few times. Its antigen is not identified. A 1 in 200,000 to 1 in 1 million T cell depth was the sequencing target. TCRdb keeps only in-frame clones here, not all; method: immunoSEQ multiplex PCR. The table has around 310,000 clones, approximately 80% seen once. From cryopreserved PBMCs came 2 to 2.5 micrograms of genomic DNA used for TCR beta libraries. The sequence was collected from a human donor with chronic lymphocytic leukemia. The chain recombines TRBV6-5 with TRBJ1-1; 11 bases line up with TRBD1. The sequencing used PBMCs, collected before ibrutinib treatment. CDR3 sequence reads: CASSYTGTGGTEAFF. For the CDR3, the DNA is TGTGCCAGCAGTTACACCGGGACAGGGGGCACTGAAGCTTTCTTT.